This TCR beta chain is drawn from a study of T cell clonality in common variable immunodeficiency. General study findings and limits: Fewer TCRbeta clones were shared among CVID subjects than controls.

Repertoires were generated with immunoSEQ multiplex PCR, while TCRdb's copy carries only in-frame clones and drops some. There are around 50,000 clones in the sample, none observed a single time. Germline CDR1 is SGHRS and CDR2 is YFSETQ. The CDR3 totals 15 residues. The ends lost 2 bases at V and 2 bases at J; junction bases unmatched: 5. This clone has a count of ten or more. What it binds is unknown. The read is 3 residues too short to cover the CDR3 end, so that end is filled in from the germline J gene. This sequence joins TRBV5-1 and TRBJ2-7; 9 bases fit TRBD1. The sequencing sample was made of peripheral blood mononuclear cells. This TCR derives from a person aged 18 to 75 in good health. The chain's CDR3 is CASSLRGQGPYEQYF. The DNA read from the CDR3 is TGCGCCAGCAGCTTAAGGGGACAGGGACCCTACGAG.